The 2 T cell receptor beta chains below come from one sample, sequenced in a study of T cells in Graves' hyperthyroidism and ophthalmopathy. RNA transcripts provided the source from which TCR beta CDR3 regions were amplified. TCR CDR3 underwent first-round RT-PCR with the HTBI primer set. MiXCR, applied by TCRdb to the multiplex PCR reads, yields one record per CDR3 protein. This sample has under 300,000 distinct CDR3 sequences, with 13% found just once. The sequencing input was blood. Receptors were obtained from a woman in her 30s with Graves' hyperthyroidism that later progressed to Graves' ophthalmopathy.

This clonotype came up many times. CDR3 in amino acids: CASSPVGGTYEQYF. CDR3 nucleotides: TGTGCCAGCTCACCGGTCGGGGGGACCTACGAGCAGTACTTC. The chain uses TRBV18 and TRBJ2-7; 7 bases are shared with TRBD2. The V gene's germline CDR1 is KGHSH and CDR2 LQKENI. The CDR3 is 14 residues long. Trimming removed 3 bases from V and 2 bases from J; junction bases left unmatched: 4.

This clonotype was counted ten times or more. The chain combines TRBV13 with TRBJ1-6, with D perhaps matching TRBD1 (5 bases). The germline V gene has CDR1 PRHDT and CDR2 FYEKMQ (reference sequence). Trimming left V 7 bases short and J 8 bases short, with 15 bases between. The CDR3 runs to 14 residues. CDR3 DNA sequence: TGTGCCAGCACCACCGGGACGTATTATTCACCCCTCCACTTT. It is translated as CASTTGTYYSPLHF.